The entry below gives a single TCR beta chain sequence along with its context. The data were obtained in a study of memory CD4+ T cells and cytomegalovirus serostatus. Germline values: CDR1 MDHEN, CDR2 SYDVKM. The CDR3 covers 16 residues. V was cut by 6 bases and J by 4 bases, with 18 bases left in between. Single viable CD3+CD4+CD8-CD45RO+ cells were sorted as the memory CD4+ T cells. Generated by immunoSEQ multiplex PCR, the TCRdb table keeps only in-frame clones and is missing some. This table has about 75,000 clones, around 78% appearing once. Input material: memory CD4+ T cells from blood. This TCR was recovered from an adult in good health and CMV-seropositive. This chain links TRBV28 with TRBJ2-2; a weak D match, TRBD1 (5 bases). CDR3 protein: CASSTVGALFTGELFF. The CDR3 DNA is TGTGCCAGCAGCACCGTAGGGGCTCTTTTCACCGGGGAGCTGTTTTTT.